This paragraph covers one TCR beta chain sequence. Data came from immunoSEQ multiplex PCR; TCRdb stores just in-frame clones and leaves some out. The table includes around 290,000 clones, 86% detected once. The V gene end was trimmed by 4 bases and the J gene end by 8 bases; junction bases not matched to a gene: 5. Germline V gene data show CDR1 as SQVTM and CDR2 as ANQGSEA. The CDR3 is made up of 12 amino acids. This sample is part of a study of blood T cell repertoires in COVID-19. Study context: From the United States, Italy and Spain came samples of acute and convalescent COVID-19. The analysed material was cDNA or gDNA that came from T cells, B-cell-depleted T cells, or PBMCs.

Recruits, aged roughly 18 to 90 years, lived in 20 to 30 US areas. Recovered participants had two consecutive negative NP/OP PCR tests, healthcare professional clearance, or symptom resolution. The rearrangement joins TRBV29-1 to TRBJ2-1; 7 bases agree with TRBD2. The source of this sequence is a young woman who had recovered from COVID-19. The sample taken for sequencing was PBMCs or T cells enriched from blood (not recorded which). In DNA form, the CDR3 reads TGCAGCGTTGGGGAGGGTAGGTATGAGCAGTTCTTC. This gives the protein CSVGEGRYEQFF.